Listed here is a single T cell receptor (beta chain). The antigen is undetermined. The entry originates in a study of cytomegalovirus exposure and HLA in healthy donors. Notes on the study in general: Most TCR sequences were seen very rarely across donors, but some public TCRs occurred in many.

From germline, CDR1 is MDHEN and CDR2 SYDVKM. The length of the CDR3 is 13 residues. The germline V and J ends were trimmed by 8 bases and 4 bases, with 13 bases remaining between them. Assay: immunoSEQ multiplex PCR; the TCRdb copy retains only in-frame clones and omits some. The sample lists about 49,000 clones, roughly 93% occurring once. The TCR originated in a man between 18 and 35 years old in good health and CMV-seronegative. Sequencing input: PBMCs. This chain uses TRBV28 with TRBJ2-3; a weak D match, TRBD1 (5 bases). In DNA, the CDR3 is TGTGCCAGCGCTCAGGGTGTCCCAGATACGCAGTATTTT. It specifies CASAQGVPDTQYF.